This T cell receptor (beta chain) derives from a study of post-analysis software for immune sequencing data. Study findings and constraints: With TRBV5-6, TRBV5-1 and TRBV20-1 included, several TRBV segments were more frequent in patients than in controls.

V lost 10 bases to trimming and J lost 1 base, with 14 bases between them. The germline V gene encodes CDR1 MGHDK and CDR2 SYGVNS. CDR3 length: 13 residues. The TCR beta cDNA libraries carried unique molecular identifiers. TCRdb ran MiXCR on the PCR reads and lists one entry per CDR3 protein. Among approximately 350,000 distinct CDR3 sequences listed, approximately 38% were seen once. For this clonotype: Its antigen is not known.

The sequenced sample consisted of blood. The chain recombines TRBV25-1 with TRBJ2-7, with D maybe TRBD1 (6 bases). The TCR sequence derives from a girl aged 5-17 years with multiple sclerosis. For the CDR3, the DNA is TGTGCCACCTCTCCAGGGGTATCCTACGAGCAGTACTTC. Amino acid sequence: CATSPGVSYEQYF.